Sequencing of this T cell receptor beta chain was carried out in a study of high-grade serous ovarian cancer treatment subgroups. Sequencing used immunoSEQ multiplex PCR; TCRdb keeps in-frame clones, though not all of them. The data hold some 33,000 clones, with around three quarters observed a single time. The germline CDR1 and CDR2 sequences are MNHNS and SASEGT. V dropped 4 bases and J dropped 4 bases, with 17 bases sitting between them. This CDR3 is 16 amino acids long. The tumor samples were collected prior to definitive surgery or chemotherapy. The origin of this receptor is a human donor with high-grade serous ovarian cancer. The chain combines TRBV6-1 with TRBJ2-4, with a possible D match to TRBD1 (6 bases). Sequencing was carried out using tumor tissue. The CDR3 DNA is TGTGCCAGCAGTGGGAGGACAGAGGCAAAAAAAAACATTCAGTACTTC. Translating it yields CASSGRTEAKKNIQYF.